Detailed here is one T cell receptor (beta chain). Time point specified: week 3, after first cycle of checkpoint inhibitor. The sample belongs to a study of blood T cell dynamics during melanoma immunotherapy. Study overall: First-line therapy was either pembrolizumab or nivolumab with ipilimumab for metastatic melanoma.

CDR1 is MGHRA and CDR2 is YSYEKL in the germline V gene. This CDR3 has 17 amino acids. V gave up 5 bases and J gave up 2 bases, with 22 bases separating them. The table came from immunoSEQ multiplex PCR; TCRdb's copy has only in-frame clones and leaves some out. The data show over 10,000 clones, with 91% seen just once and around 0.18% held by the top ten. The TCR comes from a human donor with melanoma. The chain couples TRBV4-1 to TRBJ2-7; D assignment may be TRBD1 or TRBD2 (6 bases each). The specimen comprised effector memory CD8+ T cells from blood, sampled from a patient treated with checkpoint blockade. CDR3 bases: TGCGCCAGCAGCGAGGGGGGCCTTTCGGGAGCTACCTACGAGCAGTACTTC. Translating gives CASSEGGLSGATYEQYF.